These 24 T cell receptor beta chains share one sample of origin, sequenced in a study of tumor and adjacent non-tumor tissue in lung cancer. A modified ARM-PCR protocol with three rounds of nested PCR amplified TCRbeta. TCRdb re-called the multiplex PCR reads with MiXCR, one entry per CDR3 protein. The repertoire has about 120,000 distinct CDR3 sequences, 84% of them found once; the top ten carry about 23%. This sample's RNA came from whole unsorted tissue. Sequenced material: lung tumor tissue. Receptor source: a man between 65 and 80 years old with non-small cell lung cancer.

Concerning this clonotype: The junction and the germline gene differ at one end; a read error may be behind it. The chain joins TRBV12-3 or TRBV12-4 to TRBJ2-3; D is possibly TRBD1 or TRBD2 (5 bases each). The CDR3 covers 15 residues. The CDR3 region has the DNA TGTGTCAGCAGTGGGGGAGAGGTTCACACAGATACGCAGTATTTT. Encoded protein: CVSSGGEVHTDTQYF.

This clonotype was recorded once. The V call is TRBV6-5, the J call TRBJ2-7, with 7 bases lining up with TRBD2. The CDR3 consists of 15 residues. CDR1 and CDR2 (germline): MNHEY, SVGAGI. Here the CDR3 DNA reads TGTACCGTCGGAAGGAGACTAGCAGTTTCTTTCGAGCAGTACTTC. Translated: CTVGRRLAVSFEQYF.

This clonotype is a singleton in its sample. J is TRBJ1-2 and V is TRBV6-5, with 9 bases matching TRBD1. The CDR3 covers 13 residues. Trimming took 11 bases from V and 6 from J; bases not matched to a gene: 10. Germline V gene lookup returns CDR1 MNHEY and CDR2 SVGAGI. The DNA for the CDR3 is TGTGCCTGCCGAGCTGGGACAGGGAATGGCTACACCTTC. Translated, it gives CACRAGTGNGYTF.

As to this clonotype: This may arise from a read error, as a much more abundant clone is one base away. CDR3 in amino acids: CASSRHSGQETLYF. Written as DNA, the CDR3 is TGCGCCAGCAGCCGCCATAGCGGGCAAGAGACCCTGTACTTC. V and J are TRBV5-1 and TRBJ2-5; 7 nucleotides agree with TRBD2. In germline, CDR1 is SGHRS, CDR2 YFSETQ. The CDR3 runs to 14 residues.

With regard to this clonotype: Compared with germline, one end of the junction differs, possibly owing to a read error. The chain recombines TRBV11-3 with TRBJ2-3, with 12 bases matching TRBD2. In germline, CDR1 is SGHNT, CDR2 YENEEA. This CDR3 is built from 17 residues. CDR3 DNA: TGTGCCAGCATCCTAAGGGGGTCTAGCGGGAGGGCGAGATACGCAGTATTT. Amino acids: CASILRGSSGRARYAVF.

Details on this clonotype: A read error may account for a junction end that differs from germline. The chain's CDR3 is CVISERDTEVFF. DNA of the CDR3: TGTGTCATCAGTGAGCGCGACACTGAAGTTTTCTTT. The genes are TRBV10-3 and TRBJ1-1; D is uncertain. Germline V gives CDR1 ENHRY, CDR2 SYGVKD. The CDR3 consists of 12 residues.

V and J are TRBV5-1 and TRBJ2-7; D is perhaps TRBD2 (5 bases). The CDR3 runs to 14 residues. The germline V and J ends were trimmed by 2 bases and 2 bases, with 11 bases remaining between them. CDR1 is SGHRS and CDR2 is YFSETQ in the germline V gene. CDR3 DNA: TGCGCCAGCAGCTTAGGTATAGCGACCTACGAGCAGTACTTC. It is translated as CASSLGIATYEQYF.

A note on this clonotype: It is likely a read error, because the conserved phenylalanine at the end of the CDR3 is missing. This chain connects TRBV6-2 or TRBV6-3 to TRBJ2-3, with D maybe TRBD1 (5 bases). Germline assignment: CDR1 MNHEY and CDR2 SVGEGT. Trimming stripped 7 bases from V and 6 bases from J, with 26 bases between. This CDR3 region has 17 residues. The CDR3 sequence is CASNHPMTVGHQDTQYL. DNA of the CDR3: TGTGCCAGCAATCACCCGATGACAGTAGGCCACCAGGATACGCAGTATTTG.

V usage is TRBV5-5 and J usage is TRBJ1-4, with D unresolved. There are 16 residues in the CDR3. Trimming shortened V by 5 bases and J by 3 bases, and 17 bases separated the two germline ends. Germline V gene sequence: CDR1 SGHKS, CDR2 YYEKEE (reference sequence). The CDR3, as DNA: TGTGCCAGCAGAGGCCTGTTGGGAGCTGCTAATGAAAAACTGTTTTTT. Its translation: CASRGLLGAANEKLFF.

This clonotype was seen only once. This chain joins TRBV5-5 and TRBJ2-2; D is uncertain. Trimming left V 0 bases short and J 5 bases short, with 5 bases between. CDR3 size: 13 residues. CDR1 and CDR2 (germline): SGHKS, YYEKEE (reference sequence). The DNA for the CDR3 is TGTGCCAGCAGCTTGGGGGAAACCGGGGAGCTGTTTTTT. Translated: CASSLGETGELFF.

To note about this clonotype: At one end the junction does not follow the germline gene, possibly because of a read error. This chain links TRBV11-2 with TRBJ2-7, with 9 bases lining up with TRBD1. The CDR3 extends over 15 amino acids. Looked up from germline, CDR1 is SGHAT and CDR2 is FQNNGV. DNA of the CDR3: TGTGGCAGCAGCCCCGGGACAGGGCCCTCATACGAGCAGAACTTC. The encoded protein is CGSSPGTGPSYEQNF.

Comments on this clonotype: Germline and junction disagree at one end, which may indicate a read error. V usage is TRBV29-1 and J usage is TRBJ1-2; no definite D call. CDR1 is SQVTM and CDR2 is ANQGSEA in the germline V gene. The CDR3 covers 13 residues. The CDR3 nucleotides are TGCAACGTTGAAGGCGACGGATTCTATGGCTACACCTTC. Protein: CNVEGDGFYGYTF.

Comments on this clonotype: Lacking the conserved final phenylalanine or tryptophan, this CDR3 likely reflects a read error. CDR3: CASSQQFIQQVSSYNEQFL. DNA for the CDR3: TGTGCCAGCAGCCAACAGTTCATACAACAGGTCAGCTCCTACAATGAGCAGTTCTTA. The chain recombines TRBV14 with TRBJ2-1, with D possibly matching TRBD1 (5 bases). The CDR3 covers 19 residues. Trimming removed 2 bases from V and 0 bases from J, with 20 bases in between. Germline V gene data show CDR1 as SGHDN and CDR2 as FVKESK.

The chain is built from TRBV10-1 and TRBJ2-5; D gene unclear. V dropped 5 bases and J dropped 5 bases, with 12 bases sitting between them. This CDR3 has 13 residues. Germline CDR1 is WNHNN and CDR2 is SYGVQD (reference sequence). The CDR3 bases are TGCGCCAGCAGTCGAGTAGTATGCGAGACCCAGTACTTC. Residues: CASSRVVCETQYF.

Notes on this clonotype: This may stem from a read error, because a much larger clone lies one nucleotide away. The genes are TRBV20-1 and TRBJ2-3; 13 nucleotides align to TRBD2. V gave up 3 bases and J gave up 6 bases; unmatched junction bases: 9. This CDR3 has 16 residues. Per germline, CDR1 DFQATT and CDR2 SNEGSKA (reference sequence). In nucleotides, the CDR3 is TGCAGTGCTAGTGGACTAGCGGGGGCCCGAGGGGATACGCAGTATTTT. Protein: CSASGLAGARGDTQYF.

A word on this clonotype: This likely comes from a read error, as the CDR3 has no conserved phenylalanine or tryptophan at its end. The rearrangement links TRBV4-3 to TRBJ2-1; 8 bases are a match to TRBD2. V lost 0 bases, J lost 4 bases, and 8 bases stayed unmatched. Germline V lookup: CDR1 LGHNA, CDR2 YSLEER. The CDR3 is made up of 17 amino acids. CDR3 in DNA: TGCGCCAGCAGCCAAGACAAAGCGGGAGCTGAATACAATGAGCAGTTCTTA. It codes for CASSQDKAGAEYNEQFL.

To note about this clonotype: An end of the junction does not agree with germline; a read error may underlie this. This sequence joins TRBV11-1 and TRBJ2-5; a weak D match, TRBD2 (6 bases). Germline values: CDR1 SGHAT, CDR2 FQDESV (reference sequence). The CDR3 spans 15 residues. Here the CDR3 DNA reads TGTCCCATCAGCCTGGGTAGGACTAATCAAGTGACCCAGTACTTC. Translating it yields CPISLGRTNQVTQYF.

Details on this clonotype: Given a much more abundant clone one base away, this may be a read error. V usage is TRBV30 and J usage is TRBJ1-1; weak D call: TRBD1 (6 bases). Trimming removed 1 base from V and 1 base from J, with 7 bases in between. The CDR3 contains 13 residues. The germline CDR1 and CDR2 sequences are GTSNPN and SVGIG (reference sequence). CDR3 in DNA: TGTGCCTGGAGTGAAGGGGGGAACACTGAAGCTTTCTTT. It encodes CAWSEGGNTEAFF.

Comment on this clonotype: A read error may produce the germline difference seen at one junction end. The rearrangement links TRBV5-6 to TRBJ2-3; 8 nucleotides align to TRBD2. CDR3 length: 15 amino acids. Germline assignment: CDR1 SGHDT and CDR2 YYEEEE. In nucleotides, the CDR3 is TGTGCCAGCAGCTTGGCTACGGGAGGGGGAGATACGCAGTGTTTT. Its translation: CASSLATGGGDTQCF. Full variable domain (rest looked up from reference TRBV5-6 and TRBJ2-3): DAGVTQSPTHLIKTRGQQVTLRCSPKSGHDTVSWYQQALGQGPQFIFQYYEEEERQRGNFPDRFSGHQFPNYSSELNVNALLLGDSALYLCASSLATGGGDTQCFGPGTRLTVL.

About this clonotype: A much larger clone differs from this one at a single base, so this may be a read error. The rearrangement links TRBV5-1 to TRBJ2-5; no definite D call. Germline values: CDR1 SGHRS, CDR2 YFSETQ. The CDR3 extends over 14 amino acids. CDR3 in amino acids: CVSSSLDMLETQYF. The CDR3 nucleotides read TGCGTCAGCAGCTCGCTTGACATGCTAGAGACCCAGTACTTC.

Remarks on this clonotype: Because it lacks the conserved phenylalanine or tryptophan at the end, this CDR3 is likely a read error. This chain links TRBV12-3 or TRBV12-4 with TRBJ1-2; 7 positions match TRBD1. Trimming removed 2 bases from V and 11 bases from J; junction bases left unmatched: 14. This CDR3 has 15 amino acids. CDR3: CASSLLTGFGYVYTS. CDR3 sequence (DNA): TGTGCCAGCAGTTTATTGACAGGGTTTGGCTATGTTTACACCTCC.

For this clonotype: Its ends do not fully match the called genes, so a read error is possible. This chain uses TRBV7-8 with TRBJ2-5, with D tentatively TRBD1 (6 bases). Per germline, CDR1 SGHVS and CDR2 FQNEAQ. The CDR3 has 15 residues. The DNA of the CDR3 is TGTGCCAGCAGCTCTAGCCCCAGGGGTGGAGAGATCCAGTACTTC. It specifies CASSSSPRGGEIQYF.

As to this clonotype: One end of the junction does not line up with germline, which may come from a read error. The genes are TRBV6-2 or TRBV6-3 and TRBJ2-2; tentatively, D is TRBD1 (5 bases). Germline V gene sequence: CDR1 MNHEY, CDR2 SVGEGT. The CDR3 runs to 15 residues. CDR3 protein: CTSYLGQVNTGELFF. CDR3 in DNA: TGTACCAGTTACCTGGGGCAGGTAAACACCGGGGAGCTGTTTTTT.

With respect to this clonotype: At one end the junction does not follow the germline gene, possibly because of a read error. V usage is TRBV12-3 or TRBV12-4 and J usage is TRBJ2-5; D is possibly TRBD1 or TRBD2 (5 bases each). The CDR3 totals 12 residues. CDR3 DNA: TGTGCTAGCAGTCGTTTAGGGGAGACCCAGTATTTC. Encoded protein: CASSRLGETQYF.